The sequence of this TCR beta chain was determined in a study of graft-versus-host responses after intestinal transplantation. V was pared by 5 bases and J by 6 bases, with 12 bases between. Germline V gives CDR1 SGHNT, CDR2 YYREEE (reference sequence). CDR3 length: 12 amino acids. On this clone: As yet, its antigen is unknown.

Profiled with immunoSEQ multiplex PCR; TCRdb holds only in-frame clones, not every one. The sample shows over 75,000 clones, about 88% of them seen only once. The rearrangement uses TRBV5-4 and TRBJ2-7; the D is unclear. This sample comprised unstimulated CD4+ T cells sorted from spleen or lymph node cells, obtained before intestinal transplant. The receptor's source is a human donor who received an intestinal transplant. The CDR3 reads CASRSVVGEQYF. CDR3 coding DNA: TGTGCCAGCAGGTCGGTAGTCGGCGAGCAGTACTTC. Full variable domain (missing parts from reference TRBV5-4 and TRBJ2-7): ETGVTQSPTHLIKTRGQQVTLRCSSQSGHNTVSWYQQALGQGPQFIFQYYREEENGRGNFPPRFSGLQFPNYSSELNVNALELDDSALYLCASRSVVGEQYFGPGTRLTVT.